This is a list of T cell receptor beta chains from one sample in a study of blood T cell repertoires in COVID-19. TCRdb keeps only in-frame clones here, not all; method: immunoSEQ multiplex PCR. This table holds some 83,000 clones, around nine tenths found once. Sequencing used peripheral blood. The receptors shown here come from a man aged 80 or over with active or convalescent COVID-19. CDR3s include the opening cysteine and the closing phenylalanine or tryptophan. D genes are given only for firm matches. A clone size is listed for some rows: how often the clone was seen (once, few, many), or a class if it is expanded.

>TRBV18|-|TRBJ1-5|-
TGTGCCAGCTCACCAGTCGGCAGGGGCAATCAGCCCCAGCATTTT
CASSPVGRGNQPQHF
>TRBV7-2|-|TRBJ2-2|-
TGTGCCAGCAGCCCCCAAAGTGGAGCCGGGGAGCTGTTTTTT
CASSPQSGAGELFF
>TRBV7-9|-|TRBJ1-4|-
TGTGCCAGCAGCTACGGTAATGAAAAACTGTTTTTT
CASSYGNEKLFF
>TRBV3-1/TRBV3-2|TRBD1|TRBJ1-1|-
TGTGCCAGCAGCTATAGACAGGGAGGATTTGGTCAAACTTTCTTT
CASSYRQGGFGQTFF
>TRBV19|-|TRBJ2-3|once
TGTGCCAGTAAAATGGGCAGGGGGGAAACAGATACGCAGTATTTT
CASKMGRGETDTQYF
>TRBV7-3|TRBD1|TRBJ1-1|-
TGTGCCAGCAGCTTCCGGGACAGGGGGTGGGCTTTCTTT
CASSFRDRGWAFF
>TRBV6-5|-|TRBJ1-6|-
TGTGCCAGCAGAAGGACAGAAAATTCACCCCTCCACTTT
CASRRTENSPLHF
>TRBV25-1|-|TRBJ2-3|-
TGTGCCAGCAGTGAATTACAGACAGGCCGCACAGATACGCAGTATTTT
CASSELQTGRTDTQYF
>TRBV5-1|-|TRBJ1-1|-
TGCGCCAGCAGCACCCCCACAGGAGGGCTGCCGAACACTGAAGCTTTCTTT
CASSTPTGGLPNTEAFF
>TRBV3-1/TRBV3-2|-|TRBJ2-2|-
TGTGCCAGCGGGGCCACGAACACCGGGGAGCTGTTTTTT
CASGATNTGELFF
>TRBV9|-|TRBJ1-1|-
TGTGCCAGCAGCGTAGTCCCAGCGGGGGTAGTCGGCACTGAAGCTTTCTTT
CASSVVPAGVVGTEAFF
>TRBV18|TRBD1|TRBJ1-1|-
TGTGCCAGCTCACCCCGGGACAGGATGAACACTGAAGCTTTCTTT
CASSPRDRMNTEAFF
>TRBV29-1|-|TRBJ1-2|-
TGCAGCGTGCACAGGGAGTATGGCTACACCTTC
CSVHREYGYTF